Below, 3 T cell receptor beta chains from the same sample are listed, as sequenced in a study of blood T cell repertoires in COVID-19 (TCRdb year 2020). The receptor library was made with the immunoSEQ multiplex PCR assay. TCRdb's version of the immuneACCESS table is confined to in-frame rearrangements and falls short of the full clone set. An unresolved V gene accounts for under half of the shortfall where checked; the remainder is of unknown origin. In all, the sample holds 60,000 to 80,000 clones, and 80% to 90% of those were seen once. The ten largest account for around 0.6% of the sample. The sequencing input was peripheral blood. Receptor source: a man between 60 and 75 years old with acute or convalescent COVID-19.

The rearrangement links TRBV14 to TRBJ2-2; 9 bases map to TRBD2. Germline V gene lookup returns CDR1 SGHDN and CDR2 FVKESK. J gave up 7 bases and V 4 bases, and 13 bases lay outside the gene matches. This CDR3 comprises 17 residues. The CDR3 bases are TGTGCCAGCAGCCCAAGGGCTAGCGGGGTTGCTGGCGGGGAGCTGTTTTTT. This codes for CASSPRASGVAGGELFF.

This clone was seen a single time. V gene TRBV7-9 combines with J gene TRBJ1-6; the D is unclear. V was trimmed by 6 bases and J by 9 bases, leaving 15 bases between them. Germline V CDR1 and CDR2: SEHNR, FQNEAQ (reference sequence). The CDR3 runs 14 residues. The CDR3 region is CASREDVDISPLHF. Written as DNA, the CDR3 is TGTGCCAGCAGGGAAGACGTAGACATTTCACCCCTCCACTTT.

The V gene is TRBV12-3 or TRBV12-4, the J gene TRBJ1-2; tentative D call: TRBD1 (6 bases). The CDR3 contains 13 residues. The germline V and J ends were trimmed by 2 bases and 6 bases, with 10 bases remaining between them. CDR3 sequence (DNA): TGTGCCAGCAGTTTAAACAGGGTGGATGGCTACACCTTC. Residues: CASSLNRVDGYTF.